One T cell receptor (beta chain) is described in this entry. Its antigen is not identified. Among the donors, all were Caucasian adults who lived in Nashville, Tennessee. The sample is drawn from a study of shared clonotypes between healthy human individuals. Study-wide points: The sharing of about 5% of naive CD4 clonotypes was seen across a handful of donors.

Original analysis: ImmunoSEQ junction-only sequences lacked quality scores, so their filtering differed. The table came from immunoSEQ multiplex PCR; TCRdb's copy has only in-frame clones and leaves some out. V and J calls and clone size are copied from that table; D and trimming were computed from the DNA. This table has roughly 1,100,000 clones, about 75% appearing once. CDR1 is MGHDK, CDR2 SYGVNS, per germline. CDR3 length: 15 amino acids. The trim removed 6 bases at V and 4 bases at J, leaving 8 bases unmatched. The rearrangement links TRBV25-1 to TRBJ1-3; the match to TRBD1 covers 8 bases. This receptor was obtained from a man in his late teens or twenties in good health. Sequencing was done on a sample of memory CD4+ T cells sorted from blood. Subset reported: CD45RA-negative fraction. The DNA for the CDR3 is TGTGCCAGCAGCACCAGGGGGCTTGGGGGAAACACCATATATTTT. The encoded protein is CASSTRGLGGNTIYF.